Below are 9 T cell receptor beta chains sequenced from a single sample in a study of CD8 T cells in ankylosing spondylitis. TCRdb fed the 5' RACE reads into MiXCR, producing one record per CDR3 protein. The data show fewer than 180,000 distinct CDR3 sequences, with 44% seen just once and roughly 15% held by the top ten. What was sequenced was synovial fluid, either unsorted or a sorted T cell fraction (not recorded which). These receptors were taken from a male donor with ankylosing spondylitis.

DNA for the CDR3: TGCGCCAGCAGCCAAGTCAGAAACTATGGCTACACCTTC. It specifies CASSQVRNYGYTF. The chain links TRBV4-3 to TRBJ1-2; D is unclear. V was cut by 1 base and J by 2 bases, with 5 bases left in between. Germline lookup yields CDR1 LGHNA and CDR2 YSLEER. The CDR3 extends over 13 amino acids.

This clonotype was recorded a few times. The CDR3 bases are TGTGCCAGCAGCTTAGAGACTAGCGCCACCCACGAGCAGTACTTC. It codes for CASSLETSATHEQYF. V is TRBV11-2 and J is TRBJ2-7; 8 nucleotides align to TRBD2. Germline V gene data show CDR1 as SGHAT and CDR2 as FQNNGV. With 0 bases clipped from V and 5 bases from J, the junction kept 6 bases outside the gene matches. The CDR3 is made up of 15 amino acids.

The V and J genes are TRBV29-1 and TRBJ2-7, with D possibly matching TRBD1 (6 bases). The germline gives CDR1 SQVTM, CDR2 ANQGSEA. The CDR3 has 15 amino acids. With 1 base removed from V and 3 bases from J, the gap between germline ends came to 16 bases. CDR3 bases: TGCAGCGTTGAAGGGGTGATTTCAGGGGACTACGAGCAGTACTTC. Protein: CSVEGVISGDYEQYF.

The chain recombines TRBV12-3 or TRBV12-4 with TRBJ1-1, with D unresolved. The V end was cut by 3 bases, the J end by 6 bases, with 14 bases between. The CDR3 extends over 14 amino acids. The CDR3 loop is CASSFYPAGAEAFF. CDR3 DNA: TGTGCCAGCAGTTTCTATCCCGCGGGCGCTGAAGCTTTCTTT.

The sample holds a few counts of this clonotype. The rearrangement joins TRBV28 to TRBJ2-7; 10 bases are shared with TRBD2. V shed 3 bases and J 2 bases; nucleotides not matched to a gene: 7. There are 16 residues in the CDR3. Germline-derived CDR1 and CDR2 are MDHEN and SYDVKM. CDR3 protein: CASSFDLAGETYEQYF. CDR3 nucleotide sequence: TGTGCCAGCAGTTTCGACCTAGCGGGAGAGACCTACGAGCAGTACTTC.

The gene calls are TRBV27 and TRBJ2-5; TRBD2 is a possible D gene (5 bases). The germline V gene has CDR1 MNHEY and CDR2 SMNVEV (reference sequence). This CDR3 spans 18 amino acids. V was clipped by 6 bases and J by 2 bases, with 25 bases between them. The CDR3 DNA follows: TGTGCCAGCAGCCACAGCCCGGGTGGCCTCGGGGTTCAAGAGACCCAGTACTTC. Translation gives CASSHSPGGLGVQETQYF.

In its sample, this clonotype was seen a few times. This chain uses TRBV12-3 or TRBV12-4 with TRBJ2-3; D might be TRBD2 (5 bases). The germline V and J ends were trimmed by 4 bases and 3 bases, with 17 bases remaining between them. The CDR3 totals 16 residues. CDR3 DNA: TGTGCCAGCAGTTCAGCGGCAGGATGGCAGACAGATACGCAGTATTTT. Amino acids: CASSSAAGWQTDTQYF.

V and J are TRBV12-3 or TRBV12-4 and TRBJ2-7, with a tentative D call TRBD1 (6 bases). The germline V and J ends were trimmed by 1 base and 2 bases, with 9 bases remaining between them. This CDR3 region has 14 residues. CDR3 protein: CASSLGDTTYEQYF. The CDR3, as DNA: TGTGCCAGCAGTTTAGGGGACACCACCTACGAGCAGTACTTC.

The chain combines TRBV20-1 with TRBJ1-5, with D unresolved. The germline V gene encodes CDR1 DFQATT and CDR2 SNEGSKA (reference sequence). The CDR3 loop spans 17 amino acids. V lost 3 bases, J lost 0 bases, and 18 bases lay in between. In DNA, the CDR3 is TGCAGTGCTAGTGAGGTGGCCTTCTTTATTAGCAATCAGCCCCAGCATTTT. This encodes CSASEVAFFISNQPQHF.